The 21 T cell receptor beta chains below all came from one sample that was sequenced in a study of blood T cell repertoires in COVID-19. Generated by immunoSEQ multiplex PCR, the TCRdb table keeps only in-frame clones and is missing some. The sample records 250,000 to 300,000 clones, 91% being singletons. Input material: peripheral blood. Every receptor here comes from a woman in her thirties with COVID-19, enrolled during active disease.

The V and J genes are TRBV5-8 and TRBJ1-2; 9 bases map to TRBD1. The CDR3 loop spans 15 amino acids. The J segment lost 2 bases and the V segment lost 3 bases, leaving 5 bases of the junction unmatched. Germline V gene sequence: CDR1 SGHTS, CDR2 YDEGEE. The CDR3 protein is CASSWTGAQNYGYTF. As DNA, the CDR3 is TGTGCCAGCAGCTGGACAGGGGCCCAAAACTATGGCTACACCTTC.

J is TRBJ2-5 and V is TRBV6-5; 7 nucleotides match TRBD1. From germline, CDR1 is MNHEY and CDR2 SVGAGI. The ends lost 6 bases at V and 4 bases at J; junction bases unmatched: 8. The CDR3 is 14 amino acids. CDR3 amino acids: CASRGGRSRETQYF. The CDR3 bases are TGTGCCAGCAGAGGGGGCAGATCAAGAGAGACCCAGTACTTC.

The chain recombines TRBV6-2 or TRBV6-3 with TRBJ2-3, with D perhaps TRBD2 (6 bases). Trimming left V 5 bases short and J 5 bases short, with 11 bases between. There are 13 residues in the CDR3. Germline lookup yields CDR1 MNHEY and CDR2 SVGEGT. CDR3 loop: CASSRGFEDTQYF. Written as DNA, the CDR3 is TGTGCCAGCAGTCGGGGGTTTGAAGATACGCAGTATTTT.

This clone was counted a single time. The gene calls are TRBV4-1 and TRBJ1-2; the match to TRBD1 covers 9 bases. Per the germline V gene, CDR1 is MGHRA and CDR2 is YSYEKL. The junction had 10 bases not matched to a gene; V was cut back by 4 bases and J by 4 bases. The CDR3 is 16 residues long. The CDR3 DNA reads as TGCGCCAGCAGCCTCGACAGGGGGGGAATGGGCTATGGCTACACCTTC. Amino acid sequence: CASSLDRGGMGYGYTF.

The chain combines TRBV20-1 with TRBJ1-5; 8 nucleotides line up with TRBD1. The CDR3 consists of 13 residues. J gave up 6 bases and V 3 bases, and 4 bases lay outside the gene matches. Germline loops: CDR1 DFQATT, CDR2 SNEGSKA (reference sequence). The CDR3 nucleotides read TGCAGTGCTAGTGGCAGGGGGCTTCAGCCCCAGCATTTT. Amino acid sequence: CSASGRGLQPQHF.

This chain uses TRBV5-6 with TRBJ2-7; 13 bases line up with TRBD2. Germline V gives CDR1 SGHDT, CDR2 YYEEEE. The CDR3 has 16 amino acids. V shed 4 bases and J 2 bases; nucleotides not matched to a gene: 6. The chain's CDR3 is CASSLLGTSGAYEQYF. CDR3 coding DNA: TGTGCCAGCAGCCTACTCGGGACTAGCGGGGCCTACGAGCAGTACTTC.

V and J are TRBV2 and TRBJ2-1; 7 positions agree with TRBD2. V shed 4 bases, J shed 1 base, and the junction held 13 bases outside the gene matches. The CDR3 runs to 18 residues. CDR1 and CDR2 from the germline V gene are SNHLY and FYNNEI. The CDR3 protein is CASSAYLPPSGSYNEQFF. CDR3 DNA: TGTGCCAGCAGTGCCTACCTCCCTCCTAGCGGTTCCTACAATGAGCAGTTCTTC.

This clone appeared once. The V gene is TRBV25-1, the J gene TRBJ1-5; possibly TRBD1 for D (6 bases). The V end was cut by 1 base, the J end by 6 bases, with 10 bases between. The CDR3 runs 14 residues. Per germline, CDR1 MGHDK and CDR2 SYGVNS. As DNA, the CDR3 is TGTGCCAGCAGTGAATTGGGGGCCAGTCAGCCCCAGCATTTT. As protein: CASSELGASQPQHF.

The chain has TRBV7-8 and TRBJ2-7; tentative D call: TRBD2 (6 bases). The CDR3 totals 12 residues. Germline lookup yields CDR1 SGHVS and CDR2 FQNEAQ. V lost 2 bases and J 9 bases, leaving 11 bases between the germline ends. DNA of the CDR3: TGTGCCAGCAGCTTAAGGGAGGACTCGCAGTACTTC. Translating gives CASSLREDSQYF.

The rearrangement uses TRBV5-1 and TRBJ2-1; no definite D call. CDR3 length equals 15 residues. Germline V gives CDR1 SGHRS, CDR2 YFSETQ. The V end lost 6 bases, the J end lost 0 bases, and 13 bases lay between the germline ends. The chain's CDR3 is CASTQASPSYNEQFF. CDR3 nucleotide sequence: TGCGCCAGCACTCAGGCTTCCCCCTCCTACAATGAGCAGTTCTTC. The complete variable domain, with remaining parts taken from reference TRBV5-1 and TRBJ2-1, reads KAGVTQTPRYLIKTRGQQVTLSCSPISGHRSVSWYQQTPGQGLQFLFEYFSETQRNKGNFPGRFSGRQFSNSRSEMNVSTLELGDSALYLCASTQASPSYNEQFFGPGTRLTVL.

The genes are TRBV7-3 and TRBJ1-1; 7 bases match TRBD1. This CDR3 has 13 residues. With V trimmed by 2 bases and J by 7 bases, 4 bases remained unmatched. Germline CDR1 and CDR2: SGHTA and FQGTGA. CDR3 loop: CASSLFGQDEAFF. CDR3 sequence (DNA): TGTGCCAGCAGCTTATTCGGACAGGATGAAGCTTTCTTT.

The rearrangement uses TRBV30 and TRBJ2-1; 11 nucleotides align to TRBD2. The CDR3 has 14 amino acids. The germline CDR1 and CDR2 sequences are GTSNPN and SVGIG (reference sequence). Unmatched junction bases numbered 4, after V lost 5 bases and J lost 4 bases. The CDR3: CAWAGTSGYNEQFF. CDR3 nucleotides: TGTGCCTGGGCGGGGACTAGCGGTTACAATGAGCAGTTCTTC.

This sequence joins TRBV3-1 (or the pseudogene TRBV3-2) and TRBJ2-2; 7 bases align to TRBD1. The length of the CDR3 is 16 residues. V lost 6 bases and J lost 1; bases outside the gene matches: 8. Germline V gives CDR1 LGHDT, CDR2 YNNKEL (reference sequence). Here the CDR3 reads CASRRGTAGNTGELFF. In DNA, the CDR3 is TGTGCCAGCAGGCGAGGGACAGCCGGGAACACCGGGGAGCTGTTTTTT.

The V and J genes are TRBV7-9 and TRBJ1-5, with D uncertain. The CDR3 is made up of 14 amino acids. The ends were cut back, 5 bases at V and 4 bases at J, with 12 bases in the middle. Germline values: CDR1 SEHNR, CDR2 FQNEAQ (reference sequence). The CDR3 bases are TGTGCCAGCAGCCAATCTCCAGGTAATCAGCCCCAGCATTTT. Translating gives CASSQSPGNQPQHF.

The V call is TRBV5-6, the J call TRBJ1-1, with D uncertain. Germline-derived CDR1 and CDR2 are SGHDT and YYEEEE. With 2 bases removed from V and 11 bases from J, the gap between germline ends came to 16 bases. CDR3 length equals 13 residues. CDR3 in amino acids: CASSFNGEREAFF. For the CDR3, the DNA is TGTGCCAGCAGCTTTAACGGGGAAAGGGAGGCTTTCTTT.

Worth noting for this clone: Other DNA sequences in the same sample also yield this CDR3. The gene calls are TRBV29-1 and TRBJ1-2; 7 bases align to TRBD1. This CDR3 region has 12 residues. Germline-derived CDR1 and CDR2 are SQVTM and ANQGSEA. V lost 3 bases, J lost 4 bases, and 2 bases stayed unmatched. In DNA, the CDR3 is TGCAGCGTTGAGGGGGACAGCTATGGCTACACCTTC. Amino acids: CSVEGDSYGYTF.

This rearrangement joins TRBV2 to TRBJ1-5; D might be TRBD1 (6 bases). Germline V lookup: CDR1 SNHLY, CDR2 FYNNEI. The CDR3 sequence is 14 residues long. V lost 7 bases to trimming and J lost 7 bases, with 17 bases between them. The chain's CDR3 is CASTLGRGQQPQHF. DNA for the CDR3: TGTGCCAGCACATTGGGCAGGGGACAACAGCCCCAGCATTTT. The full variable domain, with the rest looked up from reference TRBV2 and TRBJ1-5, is EPEVTQTPSHQVTQMGQEVILRCVPISNHLYFYWYRQILGQKVEFLVSFYNNEISEKSEIFDDQFSVERPDGSNFTLKIRSTKLEDSAMYFCASTLGRGQQPQHFGDGTRLSIL.

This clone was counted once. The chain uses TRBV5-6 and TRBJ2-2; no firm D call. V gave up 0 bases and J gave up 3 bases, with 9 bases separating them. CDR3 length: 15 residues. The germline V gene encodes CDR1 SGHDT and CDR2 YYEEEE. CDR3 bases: TGTGCCAGCAGCTTGGTCGGGTTGGACACCGGGGAGCTGTTTTTT. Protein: CASSLVGLDTGELFF.

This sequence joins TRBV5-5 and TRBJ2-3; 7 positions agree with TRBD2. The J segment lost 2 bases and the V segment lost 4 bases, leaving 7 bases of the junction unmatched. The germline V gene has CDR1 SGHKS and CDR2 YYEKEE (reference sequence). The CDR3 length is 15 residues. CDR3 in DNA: TGTGCCAGCAGCCGGCTAGCGGAGCTCACAGATACGCAGTATTTT. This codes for CASSRLAELTDTQYF.

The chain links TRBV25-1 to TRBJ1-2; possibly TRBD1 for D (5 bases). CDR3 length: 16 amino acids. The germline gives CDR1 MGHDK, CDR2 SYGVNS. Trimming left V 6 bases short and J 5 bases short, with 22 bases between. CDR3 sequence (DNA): TGTGCCAGCAGGAGTGACGGCGCAGGGCCTACTTATGGCTACACCTTC. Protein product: CASRSDGAGPTYGYTF.

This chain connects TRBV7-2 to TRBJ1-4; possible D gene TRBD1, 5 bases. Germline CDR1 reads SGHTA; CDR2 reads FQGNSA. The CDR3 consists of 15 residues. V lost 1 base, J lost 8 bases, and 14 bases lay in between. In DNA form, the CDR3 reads TGTGCCAGCAGCTTAGTAGTCGGACAAGAGGAAAAACTGTTTTTT. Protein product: CASSLVVGQEEKLFF.